Listed below are T cell receptor beta chains from one sample, sequenced in a study of CD8 T cells in Susac syndrome. TCRdb re-called the immunoSEQ multiplex PCR reads with MiXCR, one entry per CDR3 protein. The sample holds under 200,000 distinct CDR3 sequences; 95% are singletons and the top ten take under 0.12%. Sequenced material: CD4+ T cells from PBMCs. The receptors come from a human donor in good health. CDR3s include the opening cysteine and the closing phenylalanine or tryptophan. Each record gives: clone size, J gene, D gene, CDR3 length, V gene, CDR3 DNA, CDR3 protein. D genes are given only for firm matches. Clone sizes are given selectively: once, few, many, or a class where the clone is expanded.

size: .; J: TRBJ2-1; D: TRBD2; length: 14; V: TRBV6-6; DNA: TGTGCCAGCAGTTACTCGACTAGCGACAATGAGCAGTTCTTC; CDR3: CASSYSTSDNEQFF
size: .; J: TRBJ2-7; D: .; length: 11; V: TRBV12-3/TRBV12-4; DNA: TGTGCCAGCAGTTTACGTGTCGAGCAGTACTTC; CDR3: CASSLRVEQYF
size: .; J: TRBJ1-2; D: .; length: 15; V: TRBV28; DNA: TGTGCCAGCAGGCCAACAGGGAAAGCTAACTATGGCTACACCTTC; CDR3: CASRPTGKANYGYTF
size: .; J: TRBJ1-2; D: .; length: 10; V: TRBV28; DNA: TGTGCCAGCCATTCCTATGGCTACACCTTC; CDR3: CASHSYGYTF
size: .; J: TRBJ1-1; D: .; length: 10; V: TRBV20-1; DNA: TGCAGTGCTAGGTGGTCTGAAGCTTTCTTT; CDR3: CSARWSEAFF
size: .; J: TRBJ1-5; D: .; length: 15; V: TRBV4-1; DNA: TGCGCCAGCAGCCAAGTAACGGCTAGCAATCAGCCCCAGCATTTT; CDR3: CASSQVTASNQPQHF
size: .; J: TRBJ2-7; D: .; length: 14; V: TRBV27; DNA: TGTGCCAGCAGTTTACGGGACGCGGGCTACGAGCAGTACTTC; CDR3: CASSLRDAGYEQYF
size: .; J: TRBJ2-1; D: .; length: 16; V: TRBV30; DNA: TGTGCCTGGACCAAAAGAATGACGTCTGGTAACAATGAGCAGTTCTTC; CDR3: CAWTKRMTSGNNEQFF
size: .; J: TRBJ1-1; D: TRBD1; length: 14; V: TRBV30; DNA: TGTGCCTGGAACCCCGGGGACAGGGACACTGAAGCTTTCTTT; CDR3: CAWNPGDRDTEAFF
size: .; J: TRBJ1-5; D: .; length: 15; V: TRBV6-2/TRBV6-3; DNA: TGTGCCAGCAAAAGGGAGGGTTTTGGCAATCAGCCCCAGCATTTT; CDR3: CASKREGFGNQPQHF
size: .; J: TRBJ2-2; D: .; length: 14; V: TRBV12-3/TRBV12-4; DNA: TGTGCCAGCAGTCCCCCAGAGAACACCGGGGAGCTGTTTTTT; CDR3: CASSPPENTGELFF
size: .; J: TRBJ2-5; D: TRBD2; length: 18; V: TRBV20-1; DNA: TGCAGTGCTCCCCCCCAGGTAGCGGGAGGACTGTACCAAGAGACCCAGTACTTC; CDR3: CSAPPQVAGGLYQETQYF
size: few; J: TRBJ2-1; D: TRBD2; length: 14; V: TRBV7-2; DNA: TGTGCCAGCAGCTTAGGGACTAGCGGCAATGAGCAGTTCTTC; CDR3: CASSLGTSGNEQFF
size: .; J: TRBJ2-7; D: .; length: 14; V: TRBV7-2; DNA: TGTGCCAGCAGCTTAGAAACGGGGCTAAACGAGCAGTACTTC; CDR3: CASSLETGLNEQYF
size: .; J: TRBJ2-2; D: .; length: 15; V: TRBV29-1; DNA: TGCAGCGTTGAAGATCAGAGGGCGACAGCCGGGGAGCTGTTTTTT; CDR3: CSVEDQRATAGELFF
size: .; J: TRBJ1-2; D: .; length: 15; V: TRBV4-1; DNA: TGCGCCAGCAGCCCAGTAGGGAGACGGACGTATGGCTACACCTTC; CDR3: CASSPVGRRTYGYTF
size: once; J: TRBJ2-1; D: TRBD2; length: 19; V: TRBV29-1; DNA: TGCAGCGTTGAAGATCCGGTTTCTGTGACTAGCGGGAGCGTCGATGAGCAGTTCTTC; CDR3: CSVEDPVSVTSGSVDEQFF
size: .; J: TRBJ2-1; D: TRBD2; length: 16; V: TRBV20-1; DNA: TGCAGTGCTTCCTCCTCCCCAGCGGGAGGGCCAAGTGAGCAGTTCTTC; CDR3: CSASSSPAGGPSEQFF
size: .; J: TRBJ2-3; D: TRBD2; length: 17; V: TRBV24-1; DNA: TGTGCCACCAGTGACTCCGGACTAGCGGGAGGGCAAGATACGCAGTATTTT; CDR3: CATSDSGLAGGQDTQYF
size: .; J: TRBJ1-1; D: TRBD1; length: 13; V: TRBV5-1; DNA: TGCGCCAGCATGCTCAGGGGGGGCACTGAAGCTTTCTTT; CDR3: CASMLRGGTEAFF
size: once; J: TRBJ2-3; D: TRBD2; length: 19; V: TRBV28; DNA: TGTGCCAGCAGTCAGCCGCGGACTAGCGGGAGGCGTAGCACAGATACGCAGTATTTT; CDR3: CASSQPRTSGRRSTDTQYF
size: .; J: TRBJ1-1; D: .; length: 12; V: TRBV29-1; DNA: TGCAGCGGGACAGTCATGAACACTGAAGCTTTCTTT; CDR3: CSGTVMNTEAFF
size: .; J: TRBJ1-2; D: .; length: 13; V: TRBV29-1; DNA: TGCAGCGTCTTCGCAGGGCGGCGCGGTGGCTACACCTTC; CDR3: CSVFAGRRGGYTF
size: .; J: TRBJ1-1; D: TRBD1; length: 14; V: TRBV9; DNA: TGTGCCAGCAGCGCCGTCACAGGGGGCTCTGAAGCTTTCTTT; CDR3: CASSAVTGGSEAFF
size: .; J: TRBJ1-2; D: .; length: 14; V: TRBV12-3/TRBV12-4; DNA: TGTGCCAGCACCGCCCCGGGGGTACCCTATGGCTACACCTTC; CDR3: CASTAPGVPYGYTF
size: .; J: TRBJ2-7; D: .; length: 11; V: TRBV29-1; DNA: TGCAGCGTTGCAAGGGACGGACGGACGTACTTC; CDR3: CSVARDGRTYF
size: .; J: TRBJ2-5; D: .; length: 12; V: TRBV4-2; DNA: TGTGCCAGCAGCCAAGACGTCGAGACCCAGTACTTC; CDR3: CASSQDVETQYF
size: .; J: TRBJ1-2; D: TRBD1; length: 14; V: TRBV5-5; DNA: TGTGCCAGCTTACCAGGCGGGACAGCGTATGGCTACACCTTC; CDR3: CASLPGGTAYGYTF
size: .; J: TRBJ2-2; D: TRBD2; length: 14; V: TRBV20-1; DNA: TGCAGTGCCCACGGACTAGGTAGCACCGGGGAGCTGTTTTTT; CDR3: CSAHGLGSTGELFF
size: .; J: TRBJ2-1; D: .; length: 15; V: TRBV5-1; DNA: TGCGCCAGCAGCATGGAAGGGGGACCCTACAATGAGCAGTTCTTC; CDR3: CASSMEGGPYNEQFF
size: .; J: TRBJ2-5; D: TRBD2; length: 13; V: TRBV29-1; DNA: TGCGGGGGAGCGGGAGAGAGTGGAGAGACCCAGTACTTC; CDR3: CGGAGESGETQYF
size: once; J: TRBJ2-1; D: TRBD2; length: 17; V: TRBV24-1; DNA: TGTGCCACCAGTGATTCTAGCGGGAGACGCTCCTACAATGAGCAGTTCTTC; CDR3: CATSDSSGRRSYNEQFF
size: .; J: TRBJ2-5; D: TRBD1; length: 15; V: TRBV18; DNA: TGTGCCAGCTCACCTCCCGGACAGGGCGGCGAGACCCAGTACTTC; CDR3: CASSPPGQGGETQYF
size: .; J: TRBJ1-1; D: .; length: 15; V: TRBV7-9; DNA: TGTGCCAGCAGCTTAGCGCAGATTCCGAACACTGAAGCTTTCTTT; CDR3: CASSLAQIPNTEAFF
size: .; J: TRBJ1-5; D: .; length: 12; V: TRBV30; DNA: TGTGCCTGGAGGGAGTGGCCGGGCCCCCAGCATTTT; CDR3: CAWREWPGPQHF
size: .; J: TRBJ1-1; D: .; length: 15; V: TRBV3-1; DNA: TGTGCCAGCGGCCAAGGGGGAAACATGAACACTGAAGCTTTCTTT; CDR3: CASGQGGNMNTEAFF
size: .; J: TRBJ1-4; D: TRBD1; length: 16; V: TRBV15; DNA: TGTGCCACCAGCAGAGTCCCGGGGGACAGGGTGGAAAAACTGTTTTTT; CDR3: CATSRVPGDRVEKLFF
size: .; J: TRBJ2-1; D: TRBD2; length: 17; V: TRBV3-1; DNA: TGTGCCAGCAGCCAGTGGAAGGGAATAGCGGGGGACGATGAGCAGTTCTTC; CDR3: CASSQWKGIAGDDEQFF
size: .; J: TRBJ2-7; D: TRBD2; length: 14; V: TRBV5-4; DNA: TGTGCCAGCAGCCCGGGGACTATCTCCTACGAGCAGTACTTC; CDR3: CASSPGTISYEQYF
size: .; J: TRBJ2-5; D: .; length: 14; V: TRBV3-1; DNA: TGTGCCAGCAGCCAAGTAGCGGCCAGCGAGACCCAGTACTTC; CDR3: CASSQVAASETQYF
size: .; J: TRBJ2-7; D: TRBD1; length: 16; V: TRBV27; DNA: TGTGCCAGCAGTTCGCTCCCGACGTTTAGGGGGCTTGAGCAGTACTTC; CDR3: CASSSLPTFRGLEQYF
size: .; J: TRBJ1-6; D: .; length: 13; V: TRBV4-1; DNA: TGCGCCAGCAGCCAAGATAACGGTTCACCCCTCCACTTT; CDR3: CASSQDNGSPLHF
size: .; J: TRBJ1-6; D: .; length: 12; V: TRBV13; DNA: TGTGCCAGCAGCACCTCCGGGGGCCCCCTCCACTTT; CDR3: CASSTSGGPLHF
size: .; J: TRBJ1-2; D: .; length: 18; V: TRBV28; DNA: TGTGCCAGCAGTTTAGACATTGCATTCGCACAGGGATACTATGGCTACACCTTC; CDR3: CASSLDIAFAQGYYGYTF
size: .; J: TRBJ2-2; D: .; length: 14; V: TRBV7-2; DNA: TGTGCCAGCGGTAAAGGGCGGAACACCGGGGAGCTGTTTTTT; CDR3: CASGKGRNTGELFF
size: .; J: TRBJ1-3; D: TRBD1; length: 13; V: TRBV3-1; DNA: TGTGCCAGCAGCGGAGACAGGGAAAACACCATATATTTT; CDR3: CASSGDRENTIYF
size: few; J: TRBJ1-2; D: TRBD1; length: 14; V: TRBV27; DNA: TGTGCCAGCAGTTTGTCGACAGGGGGCTATGGCTACACCTTC; CDR3: CASSLSTGGYGYTF
size: .; J: TRBJ1-2; D: TRBD1; length: 15; V: TRBV20-1; DNA: TGCAGTGCTAGCTACCAGGGGGGTACTAACTATGGCTACACCTTC; CDR3: CSASYQGGTNYGYTF
size: .; J: TRBJ2-3; D: .; length: 12; V: TRBV7-3; DNA: TGTGCCAGCAGCTTAAGTCAGGGACCGAAGTATTTT; CDR3: CASSLSQGPKYF
size: .; J: TRBJ1-5; D: .; length: 17; V: TRBV6-5; DNA: TGTGCCAGCAGTTACTCGGTGAGAAGGGCGTCAGGTCAGCCCCAGCATTTT; CDR3: CASSYSVRRASGQPQHF
size: once; J: TRBJ1-1; D: .; length: 13; V: TRBV29-1; DNA: TGCAGCGTTGTAGAGACCACATTGACTGAAGCTTTCTTT; CDR3: CSVVETTLTEAFF
size: .; J: TRBJ2-7; D: .; length: 17; V: TRBV7-2; DNA: TGTGCCAGCAGCTTAGGGCCGACTGCTAGAGGGTCGTACGAGCAGTACTTC; CDR3: CASSLGPTARGSYEQYF